The next 17 T cell receptor beta chains were all read from a single sample in a study of blood T cell repertoires in COVID-19 (TCRdb year 2020). Libraries were prepared through the immunoSEQ multiplex PCR assay. TCRdb retrieved this table from immuneACCESS and kept in-frame rearrangements only. Not all clones are present; in checked studies, unresolved V genes account for under half, and no reason is known for the remainder. The sample profile shows around 280,000 clones; roughly 80% of them were found once. Clones ranked in the top ten supply 4.1% of the sample. Material: peripheral blood. These receptors all come from a woman between 45 and 60 years old with active or convalescent COVID-19.

The chain combines TRBV29-1 with TRBJ2-3; 7 positions match TRBD1. V lost 6 bases to trimming and J lost 2 bases; unmatched junction nucleotides: 5. The CDR3 runs to 13 residues. Germline V gene sequence: CDR1 SQVTM, CDR2 ANQGSEA. The CDR3 DNA reads TGCAGCGTAGGACAGGTAGTCACAGATACGCAGTATTTT. This gives the protein CSVGQVVTDTQYF.

V is TRBV5-4 and J is TRBJ2-2; no reliable D call. The V end lost 0 bases, the J end lost 5 bases, and 5 bases lay between the germline ends. The germline gives CDR1 SGHNT, CDR2 YYREEE (reference sequence). This CDR3 comprises 13 residues. CDR3 sequence reads: CASSLASTGELFF. The CDR3 DNA sequence: TGTGCCAGCAGCTTGGCGAGTACCGGGGAGCTGTTTTTT.

This clone was seen a few times. J is TRBJ2-1 and V is TRBV4-1, with 7 bases matching TRBD1. Trimming removed 1 base from V and 7 bases from J; junction bases left unmatched: 4. The length of the CDR3 is 14 residues. The germline V gene has CDR1 MGHRA and CDR2 YSYEKL. CDR3 sequence reads: CASSQAPTGNEQFF. In DNA, the CDR3 is TGCGCCAGCAGCCAAGCCCCGACAGGGAATGAGCAGTTCTTC.

As for this clone: A read error may account for a junction end that differs from germline. The J gene is TRBJ1-4, the V gene TRBV7-6, with D unclear. This CDR3 has 15 amino acids. From germline, CDR1 is SGHVS and CDR2 FNYEAQ. The CDR3 reads CASSLAGFLNEELFF. CDR3 nucleotides: TGTGCCAGCAGCTTAGCCGGGTTCCTGAATGAAGAACTGTTTTTT.

J is TRBJ2-7 and V is TRBV19; TRBD2 matches 7 bases. CDR1 is LNHDA and CDR2 is SQIVND in the germline V gene (reference sequence). CDR3 length: 15 amino acids. The junction had 11 bases not matched to a gene; V was cut back by 5 bases and J by 4 bases. CDR3 DNA sequence: TGTGCCAGTAGTCTAGCGGTTACGGGGGTTTACGAGCAGTACTTC. Translated, it gives CASSLAVTGVYEQYF.

The DNA for the CDR3 is TGTGCCAGCAGAGGGACACCCGGAGGCACTGAAGCTTTCTTT. Translated, it gives CASRGTPGGTEAFF. The rearrangement uses TRBV6-5 and TRBJ1-1; TRBD1 is a possible D gene (6 bases). This CDR3 spans 14 amino acids. The ends were cut back, 6 bases at V and 4 bases at J, with 15 bases in the middle. CDR1 and CDR2 (germline): MNHEY, SVGAGI.

This sequence joins TRBV4-2 and TRBJ2-6, with a weak D call TRBD1 (5 bases). Trimming took off 2 bases at V and 4 bases at J, with 21 bases between the two ends. In germline, CDR1 is LGHNA, CDR2 YNFKEQ. This CDR3 contains 19 residues. For the CDR3, the DNA is TGTGCCAGCAGCCAATCCCGCACTCTCACAGGAGCAGGGGCCAACGTCCTGACTTTC. Amino acids: CASSQSRTLTGAGANVLTF.

In this sample, this clone turned up once. The chain has TRBV27 and TRBJ1-2; 10 bases map to TRBD1. Germline V CDR1 and CDR2: MNHEY, SMNVEV (reference sequence). Trimming at V came to 6 bases and at J to 4 bases, leaving 5 bases not matched to a gene. The CDR3 spans 14 residues. CDR3 region: CASRGQGSIYGYTF. In DNA form, the CDR3 reads TGTGCCAGCAGGGGACAGGGGTCCATCTATGGCTACACCTTC.

The chain recombines TRBV3-1 (or the pseudogene TRBV3-2) with TRBJ2-3; weak D call: TRBD2 (5 bases). V lost 3 bases and J lost 0, with 7 bases in between. The CDR3 runs 14 residues. From germline, CDR1 is LGHDT and CDR2 YNNKEL (reference sequence). CDR3 in amino acids: CASSQDFSTDTQYF. CDR3 nucleotide sequence: TGTGCCAGCAGCCAGGACTTTAGCACAGATACGCAGTATTTT.

The V and J genes are TRBV10-3 and TRBJ1-6; TRBD1 might be the D (5 bases). Between the trimmed V and J ends, which lost 6 bases and 4 bases, there was a span of 19 bases. The CDR3 has 17 residues. In germline, CDR1 is ENHRY, CDR2 SYGVKD. The CDR3 DNA reads TGTGCCATCAGCTCCAAACAGGTCCTCCCTTATAATTCACCCCTCCACTTT. Translation gives CAISSKQVLPYNSPLHF.

V gene TRBV2 combines with J gene TRBJ2-5; 15 bases map to TRBD2. The CDR3 runs to 18 residues. The V gene end was trimmed by 7 bases and the J gene end by 5 bases; junction bases not matched to a gene: 14. The germline V gene has CDR1 SNHLY and CDR2 FYNNEI. The CDR3 sequence: CASTPGLAGGSGGETQYF. The CDR3 DNA follows: TGTGCCAGCACCCCCGGACTAGCGGGAGGGTCCGGGGGGGAGACCCAGTACTTC.

The count of this clone is one. At one end, the junction sequence differs from germline, possibly due to a read error. Other DNA sequences of this sample code for an identical CDR3. The CDR3 loop is CASSPRPGQPNEKLFF. CDR3 sequence (DNA): TGTGCCAGCAGTCCCCGGCCGGGACAGCCTAATGAAAAACTATTTTTT. V and J are TRBV27 and TRBJ1-4, with TRBD1 matching 7 bases. The length of the CDR3 is 16 residues. Looked up from germline, CDR1 is MNHEY and CDR2 is SMNVEV (reference sequence).

The rearrangement links TRBV15 to TRBJ1-2, with a possible D match to TRBD1 (5 bases). V was shortened by 0 bases and J by 9 bases, with 17 bases between the two germline ends. This CDR3 region has 15 residues. CDR1 is LNHNV and CDR2 is YYDKDF in the germline V gene (reference sequence). The CDR3, as DNA: TGTGCCACCAGCAGAGATAGGTGGGGCGGGACGAGCTACACCTTC. Protein sequence: CATSRDRWGGTSYTF.

This chain uses TRBV29-1 with TRBJ2-1; 11 positions agree with TRBD1. V trimming: 0 bases; J trimming: 3 bases; junction bases outside the gene matches: 7. Per the germline V gene, CDR1 is SQVTM and CDR2 is ANQGSEA. The CDR3 runs 17 residues. The CDR3 here is CSVEDLRGTGGYNEQFF. CDR3 DNA: TGCAGCGTTGAAGATCTTAGGGGGACAGGGGGCTACAATGAGCAGTTCTTC.

V usage is TRBV27 and J usage is TRBJ2-3; 12 nucleotides line up with TRBD2. With V trimmed by 5 bases and J by 5 bases, 11 bases remained unmatched. The CDR3 is 17 residues long. Germline V CDR1 and CDR2: MNHEY, SMNVEV (reference sequence). The CDR3 DNA reads as TGTGCCAGCAGTCCCTTTCAACTAGCGGGGGGACAAGATACGCAGTATTTT. It translates to CASSPFQLAGGQDTQYF.

In its sample, this clone was seen once. This sequence joins TRBV2 and TRBJ2-5, with TRBD1 matching over 11 bases. V lost 3 bases and J lost 5; bases outside the gene matches: 2. This CDR3 is 14 amino acids long. Germline V CDR1 and CDR2: SNHLY, FYNNEI. CDR3 nucleotide sequence: TGTGCCAGCAGTGAGGGGACAGGGGGTGAGACCCAGTACTTC. Translation gives CASSEGTGGETQYF.

The chain couples TRBV10-2 to TRBJ1-2; D not certain. Germline-derived CDR1 and CDR2 are WSHSY and SAAADI. This CDR3 has 14 residues. Trimming stripped 8 bases from V and 7 bases from J, with 20 bases between. CDR3 nucleotide sequence: TGCGCCAGCGGTCGGGGAGGCGCTGCCCGTGGCTACACCTTC. Its translation: CASGRGGAARGYTF.